Listed below are T cell receptor beta chains from one sample, sequenced in a study of blood T cell repertoires in COVID-19. The repertoire was sequenced with immunoSEQ multiplex PCR; TCRdb's copy has only in-frame clones and lacks some. Among about 330,000 clones listed, around 90% were seen once. The sample was peripheral blood. The receptors come from a man between 25 and 39 years old with COVID-19, enrolled during active disease. Each CDR3 is given with its conserved first and last residue. D genes are given only for firm matches. Clone size is given for some rows only: seen once, a few or many times, or a class if the clone is expanded.

-,TRBJ2-3,-,TRBV24-1,TGTGCCACCAGTGATTGGGCCCCCACAGATACGCAGTATTTT,CATSDWAPTDTQYF
-,TRBJ2-5,-,TRBV10-2,TGCGCCAGCAGTGGGAGTATTTATGGGGAGACCCAGTACTTC,CASSGSIYGETQYF
-,TRBJ1-1,-,TRBV9,TGTGCCAGCAGCGTAGGTTGGCTTATGAACACTGAAGCTTTCTTT,CASSVGWLMNTEAFF
-,TRBJ1-2,-,TRBV23-1,TGCGCCAGCAGTCAATGGCCAAAGGGGTGCGGCAGGGCTGGCTACACCTTC,CASSQWPKGCGRAGYTF
-,TRBJ1-1,once,TRBV19,TGTGCCAGTAGTATTCCCGGACATGCGAACACTGAAGCTTTCTTT,CASSIPGHANTEAFF
TRBD1,TRBJ2-6,-,TRBV14,TGTGCCAGCAGCCAAGATCGCTCCACAGGGGACTCTGGGGCCAACGTCCTGACTTTC,CASSQDRSTGDSGANVLTF
TRBD2,TRBJ2-7,-,TRBV5-4,TGTGCCAGCAGCCCCGGGGTAGCGGGAGGCTACGAGCAGTACTTC,CASSPGVAGGYEQYF
TRBD2,TRBJ2-7,-,TRBV9,TGTGCCAGCAGCGTAGGAAGCGGGAGAGGTTACGAGCAGTACTTC,CASSVGSGRGYEQYF
-,TRBJ2-7,-,TRBV7-3,TGTGCCAGCAGCCTCATGGGGGGTTCCTACGAGCAGTACTTC,CASSLMGGSYEQYF
-,TRBJ1-3,-,TRBV7-2,TGTGCCAGCAGCACCACAGGGTGGTCTGGAAACACCATATATTTT,CASSTTGWSGNTIYF
-,TRBJ2-2,-,TRBV6-2/TRBV6-3,TGTGCCAGCAGTACTCGGACTGCGCGACGGGGGGAGCTGTTTTTT,CASSTRTARRGELFF
-,TRBJ1-3,-,TRBV4-3,TGCGCCAGCAGCCCCCAGCTGGGGGGGGACACCATATATTTT,CASSPQLGGDTIYF
TRBD2,TRBJ2-2,once,TRBV10-3,TGTGCCATGGCCCGGGCGGGAGTTAATACCGGGGAGCTGTTTTTT,CAMARAGVNTGELFF
-,TRBJ2-3,-,TRBV28,TGTGCCAGCAAATCCGCCCTGGGCGCAGATACGCAGTATTTT,CASKSALGADTQYF
TRBD2,TRBJ2-3,-,TRBV7-7,TGTGCCAGCAGCTTAGGGACTAGCGGATTAAGCACAGATACGCAGTATTTT,CASSLGTSGLSTDTQYF
-,TRBJ2-4,-,TRBV6-2/TRBV6-3,TGTGCCAGCAGTTACTCGTTTCAGGGGGCCAAAAACATTCAGTACTTC,CASSYSFQGAKNIQYF
TRBD2,TRBJ2-1,few,TRBV2,TGTGCCACCGATGCCACTAGCGGGAGCAATGAGCAGTTCTTC,CATDATSGSNEQFF
-,TRBJ1-2,-,TRBV11-2,TGTGCCAGCAGCTTAGATCGCGGAACCTATGGCTACACCTTC,CASSLDRGTYGYTF
TRBD1,TRBJ2-7,-,TRBV2,TGTGCCAGCAGCCCGGGGACAGGAAGCTACGAGCAGTACTTC,CASSPGTGSYEQYF
-,TRBJ2-7,-,TRBV4-2,TGTGCCAGCAGCCGCCCCGGGGAGCAGTACTTC,CASSRPGEQYF
TRBD1,TRBJ2-5,-,TRBV9,TGTGCCAGCCAAGAAGGGACAGGGTGGACCCAAGAGACCCAGTACTTC,CASQEGTGWTQETQYF
-,TRBJ1-4,-,TRBV9,TGTGCCAGCAGCCCGAGTGGGGGCGCATTTGAAAAACTGTTTTTT,CASSPSGGAFEKLFF
-,TRBJ1-3,-,TRBV7-2,TGTGCCAGCAGCCTTCTCGGGTCTGGAAACACCATATATTTT,CASSLLGSGNTIYF
-,TRBJ1-1,-,TRBV6-5,TGTGCCAGCAGCTCACTTTGGGGGGGCACTGAAGCTTTCTTT,CASSSLWGGTEAFF
-,TRBJ1-2,-,TRBV5-1,TGCGCCAGCAGCTTGGTTGCAGGGAATAACTATGGCTACACCTTC,CASSLVAGNNYGYTF
TRBD2,TRBJ2-2,-,TRBV10-1,TGCGCCAGCATCCCCCCTCCCGCTAGCGGCTTGAACACCGGGGAGCTGTTTTTT,CASIPPPASGLNTGELFF
TRBD2,TRBJ2-5,-,TRBV11-3,TGTGCCAGCAGCCCCTATAGCGGGGCTAAAGAGACCCAGTACTTC,CASSPYSGAKETQYF
TRBD1,TRBJ1-2,-,TRBV6-5,TGTGCCAGCAATACAGGGGGTCGATCCTATGGCTACACCTTC,CASNTGGRSYGYTF
-,TRBJ2-3,-,TRBV28,TGTGCCAGCAGTAAGGGATCGAGAGGGACAGATACGCAGTATTTT,CASSKGSRGTDTQYF
-,TRBJ1-2,once,TRBV14,TGTGCCAGCAGCCCGGGGATAGCTAACTATGGCTACACCTTC,CASSPGIANYGYTF
-,TRBJ2-2,once,TRBV5-5,TGTGCCAGCAGCTTGGGAGGGTCGCCCACCGGGGAGCTGTTTTTT,CASSLGGSPTGELFF
TRBD2,TRBJ2-7,-,TRBV12-3/TRBV12-4,TGTGCCAGCAGTTTGGCCGGGACTAGCCAGTACTTC,CASSLAGTSQYF
-,TRBJ2-7,-,TRBV29-1,TGCAGCGTTCGAATGTTGACAGGTACCTACGAGCAGTACTTC,CSVRMLTGTYEQYF
-,TRBJ2-5,-,TRBV19,TGTGCCAGTAGTAAGGCAACCGAGGAACTAGTCCAAGAGACCCAGTACTTC,CASSKATEELVQETQYF
-,TRBJ2-7,-,TRBV6-5,TGTGCCAGCAGTTACCTGGGCCACGAGCAGTACTTC,CASSYLGHEQYF